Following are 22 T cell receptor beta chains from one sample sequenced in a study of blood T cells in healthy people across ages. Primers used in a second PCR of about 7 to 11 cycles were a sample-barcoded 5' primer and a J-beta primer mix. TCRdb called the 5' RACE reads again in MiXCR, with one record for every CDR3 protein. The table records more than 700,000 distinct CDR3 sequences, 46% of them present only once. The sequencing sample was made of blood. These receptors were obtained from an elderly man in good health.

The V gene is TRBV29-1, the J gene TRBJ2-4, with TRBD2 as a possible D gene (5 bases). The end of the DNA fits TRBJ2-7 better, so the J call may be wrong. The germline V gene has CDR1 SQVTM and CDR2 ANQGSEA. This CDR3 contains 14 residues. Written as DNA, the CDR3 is TGCAGCGTTGCGGCCGGACTGAGTGGCTACGAGCAGTACTTC. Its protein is CSVAAGLSGYEQYF.

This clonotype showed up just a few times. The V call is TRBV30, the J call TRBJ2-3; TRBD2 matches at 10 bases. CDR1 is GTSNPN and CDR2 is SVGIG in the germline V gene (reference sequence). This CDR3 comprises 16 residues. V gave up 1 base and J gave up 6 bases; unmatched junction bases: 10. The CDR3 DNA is TGTGCCTGGAGTGAGCGGACTAGCGGTTCTTACGATACGCAGTATTTT. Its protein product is CAWSERTSGSYDTQYF. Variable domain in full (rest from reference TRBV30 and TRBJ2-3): SQTIHQWPATLVQPVGSPLSLECTVEGTSNPNLYWYRQAAGRGLQLLFYSVGIGQISSEVPQNLSASRPQDRQFILSSKKLLLSDSGFYLCAWSERTSGSYDTQYFGPGTRLTVL.

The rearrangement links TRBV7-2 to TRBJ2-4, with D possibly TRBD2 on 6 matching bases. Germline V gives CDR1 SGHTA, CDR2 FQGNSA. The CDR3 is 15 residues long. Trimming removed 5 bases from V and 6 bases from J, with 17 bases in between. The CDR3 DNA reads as TGTGCCAGCAGCCGAAACGGAGGGCAGGGAAACATTCAGTACTTC. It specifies CASSRNGGQGNIQYF.

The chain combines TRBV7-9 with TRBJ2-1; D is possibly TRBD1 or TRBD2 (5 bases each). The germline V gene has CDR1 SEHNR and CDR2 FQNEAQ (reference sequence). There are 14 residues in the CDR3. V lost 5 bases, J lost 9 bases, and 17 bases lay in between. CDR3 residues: CASSPAGALSEQFF. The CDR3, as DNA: TGTGCCAGCAGCCCTGCCGGGGCCTTAAGTGAGCAGTTCTTC.

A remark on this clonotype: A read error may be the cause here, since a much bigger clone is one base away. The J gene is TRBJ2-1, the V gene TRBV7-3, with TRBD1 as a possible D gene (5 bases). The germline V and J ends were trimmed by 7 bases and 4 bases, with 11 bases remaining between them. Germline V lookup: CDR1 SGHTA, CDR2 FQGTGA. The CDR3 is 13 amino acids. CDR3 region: CASTVSGYNEQFF. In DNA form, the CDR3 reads TGTGCCAGCACAGTCTCAGGGTACAATGAGCAGTTCTTC.

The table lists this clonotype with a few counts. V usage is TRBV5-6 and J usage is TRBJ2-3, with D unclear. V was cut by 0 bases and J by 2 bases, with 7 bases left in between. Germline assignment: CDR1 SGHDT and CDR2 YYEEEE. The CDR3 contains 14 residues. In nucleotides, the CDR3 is TGTGCCAGCAGCTTGGGGGTGACCACAGATACGCAGTATTTT. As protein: CASSLGVTTDTQYF.

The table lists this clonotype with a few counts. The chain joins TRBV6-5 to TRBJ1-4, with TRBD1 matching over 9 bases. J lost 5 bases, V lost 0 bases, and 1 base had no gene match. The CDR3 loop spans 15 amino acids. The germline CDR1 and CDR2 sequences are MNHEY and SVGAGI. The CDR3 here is CASSYSDRGNEKLFF. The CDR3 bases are TGTGCCAGCAGTTACTCCGACAGGGGGAATGAAAAACTGTTTTTT.

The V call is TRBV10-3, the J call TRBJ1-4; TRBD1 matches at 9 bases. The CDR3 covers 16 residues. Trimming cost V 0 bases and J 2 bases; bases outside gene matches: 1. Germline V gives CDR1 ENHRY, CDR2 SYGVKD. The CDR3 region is CAISESGTGTNEKLFF. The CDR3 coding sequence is TGTGCCATCAGTGAGTCGGGGACAGGGACTAATGAAAAACTGTTTTTT.

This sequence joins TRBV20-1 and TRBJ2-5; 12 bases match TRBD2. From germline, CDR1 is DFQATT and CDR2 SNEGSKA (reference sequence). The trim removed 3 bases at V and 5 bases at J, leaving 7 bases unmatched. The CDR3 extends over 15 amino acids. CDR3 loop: CSARSASGRGETQYF. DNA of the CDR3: TGCAGTGCTAGGTCGGCTAGCGGGAGGGGGGAGACCCAGTACTTC.

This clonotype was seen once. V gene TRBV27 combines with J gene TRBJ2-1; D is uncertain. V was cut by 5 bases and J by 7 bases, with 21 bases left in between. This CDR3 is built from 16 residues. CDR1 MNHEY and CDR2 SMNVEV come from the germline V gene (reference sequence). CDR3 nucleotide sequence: TGTGCCAGCAGTCCCCGAGACCGGATCGACGGGAATGAGCAGTTCTTC. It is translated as CASSPRDRIDGNEQFF.

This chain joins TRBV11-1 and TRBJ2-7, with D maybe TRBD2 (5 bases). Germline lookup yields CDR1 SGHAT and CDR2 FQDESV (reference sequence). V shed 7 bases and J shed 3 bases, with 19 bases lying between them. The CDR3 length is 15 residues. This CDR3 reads CASTSRATELYEQYF. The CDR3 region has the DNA TGTGCCAGCACTAGCCGAGCCACAGAGCTCTACGAGCAGTACTTC.

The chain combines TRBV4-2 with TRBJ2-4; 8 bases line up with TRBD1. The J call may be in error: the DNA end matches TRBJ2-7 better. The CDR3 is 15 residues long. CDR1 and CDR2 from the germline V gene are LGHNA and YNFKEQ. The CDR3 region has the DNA TGTGCCAGCAGCCCGCACGACGGACAGGGCTACGAGCAGTACTTC. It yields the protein CASSPHDGQGYEQYF.

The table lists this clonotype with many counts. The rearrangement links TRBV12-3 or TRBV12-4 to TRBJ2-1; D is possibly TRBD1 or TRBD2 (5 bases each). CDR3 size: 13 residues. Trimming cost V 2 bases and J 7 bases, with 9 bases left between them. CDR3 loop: CASSLRGGNEQFF. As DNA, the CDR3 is TGTGCCAGCAGTTTAAGGGGCGGGAATGAGCAGTTCTTC.

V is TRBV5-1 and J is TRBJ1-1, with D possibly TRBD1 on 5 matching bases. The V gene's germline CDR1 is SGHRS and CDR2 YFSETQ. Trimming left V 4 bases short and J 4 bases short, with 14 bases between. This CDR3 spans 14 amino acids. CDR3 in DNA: TGCGCCAGCAGCCTGGACGGGACTGTCACTGAAGCTTTCTTT. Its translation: CASSLDGTVTEAFF.

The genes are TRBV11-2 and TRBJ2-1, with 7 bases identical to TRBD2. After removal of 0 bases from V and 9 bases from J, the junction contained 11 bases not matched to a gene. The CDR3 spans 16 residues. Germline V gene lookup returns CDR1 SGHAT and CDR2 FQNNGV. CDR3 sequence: CASSLDRAGVKREQFF. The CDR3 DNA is TGTGCCAGCAGCTTAGATAGGGCGGGAGTGAAACGTGAGCAGTTCTTC. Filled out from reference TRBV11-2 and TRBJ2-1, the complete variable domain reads EAGVAQSPRYKIIEKRQSVAFWCNPISGHATLYWYQQILGQGPKLLIQFQNNGVVDDSQLPKDRFSAERLKGVDSTLKIQPAKLEDSAVYLCASSLDRAGVKREQFFGPGTRLTVL.

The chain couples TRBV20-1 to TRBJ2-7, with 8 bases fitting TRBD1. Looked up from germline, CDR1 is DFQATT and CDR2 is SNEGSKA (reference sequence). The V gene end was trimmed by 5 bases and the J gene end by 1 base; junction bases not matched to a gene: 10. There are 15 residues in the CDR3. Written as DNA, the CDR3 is TGCAGTGCTCAAACCGGGACAGGAAGTTCCTACGAGCAGTACTTC. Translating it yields CSAQTGTGSSYEQYF.

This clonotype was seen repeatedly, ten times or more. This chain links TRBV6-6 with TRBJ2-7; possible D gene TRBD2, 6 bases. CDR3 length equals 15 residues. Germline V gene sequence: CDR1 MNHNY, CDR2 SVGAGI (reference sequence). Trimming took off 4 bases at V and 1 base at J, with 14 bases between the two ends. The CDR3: CASSFEGRPSYEQYF. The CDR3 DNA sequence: TGTGCCAGCAGTTTTGAGGGGAGGCCGTCCTACGAGCAGTACTTC.

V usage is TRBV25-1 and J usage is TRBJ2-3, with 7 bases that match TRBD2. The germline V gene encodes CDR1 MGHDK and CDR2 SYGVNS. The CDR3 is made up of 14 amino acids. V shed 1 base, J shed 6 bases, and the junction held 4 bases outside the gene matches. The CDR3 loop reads CASSEWAGVDTQYF. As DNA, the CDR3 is TGTGCCAGCAGTGAATGGGCGGGAGTTGATACGCAGTATTTT.

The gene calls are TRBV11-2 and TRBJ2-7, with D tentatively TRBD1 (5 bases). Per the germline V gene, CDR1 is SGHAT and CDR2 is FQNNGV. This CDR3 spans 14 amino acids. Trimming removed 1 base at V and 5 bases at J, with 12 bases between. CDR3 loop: CASSLVRVGHEQYF. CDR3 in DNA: TGTGCCAGCAGCTTAGTGCGCGTGGGGCACGAGCAGTACTTC.

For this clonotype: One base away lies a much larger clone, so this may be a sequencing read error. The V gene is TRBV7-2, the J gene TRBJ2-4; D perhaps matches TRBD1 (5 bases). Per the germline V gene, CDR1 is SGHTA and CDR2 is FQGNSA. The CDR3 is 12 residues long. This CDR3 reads CASILSPTEQYF. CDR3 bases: TGTGCCAGCATCTTATCCCCGACAGAGCAGTACTTC.

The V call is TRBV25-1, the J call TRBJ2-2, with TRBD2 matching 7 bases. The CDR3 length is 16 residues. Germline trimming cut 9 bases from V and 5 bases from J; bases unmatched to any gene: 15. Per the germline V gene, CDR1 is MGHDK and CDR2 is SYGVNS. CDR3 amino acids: CASTPPASGRTGELFF. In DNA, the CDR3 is TGTGCCAGTACTCCCCCGGCTAGCGGAAGAACCGGGGAGCTGTTTTTT.

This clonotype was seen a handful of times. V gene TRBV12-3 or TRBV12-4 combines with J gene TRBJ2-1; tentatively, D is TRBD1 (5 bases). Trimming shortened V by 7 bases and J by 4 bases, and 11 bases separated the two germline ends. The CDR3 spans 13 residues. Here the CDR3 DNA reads TGTGCCAGCACCCAGGGATTGTACAATGAGCAGTTCTTC. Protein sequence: CASTQGLYNEQFF.